The entry that follows covers one T cell receptor (beta chain) sequence. This specimen comes from a study of blood T cell repertoires in COVID-19. Study summary: There were acute and convalescent COVID-19 samples, and they came from the United States, Italy and Spain.

The CDR3 length is 15 residues. The germline gives CDR1 SGHRS, CDR2 YFSETQ. The trim removed 0 bases at V and 5 bases at J, leaving 6 bases unmatched. Study processing details: Reference gene primer amplification in the assay estimated nucleated cell counts. Produced via immunoSEQ multiplex PCR; TCRdb's table is partial and in-frame only. The V and J calls and clone size were taken over from that table, and D and trimming were inferred from the DNA. Here the sample spans over 110,000 clones, 65% to 80% being singletons. Sequenced: peripheral blood. The sequence derives from a man aged 80 or over with acute or convalescent COVID-19. The chain couples TRBV5-1 to TRBJ1-1, with TRBD1 matching over 8 bases. CDR3 loop: CASSLAQGAFTEAFF. In DNA, the CDR3 is TGCGCCAGCAGCTTGGCTCAGGGGGCGTTTACTGAAGCTTTCTTT.